The 26 T cell receptor beta chains below all came from one sample that was sequenced in a study of T cell repertoires in ileal Crohn's disease. Produced via immunoSEQ multiplex PCR; TCRdb's table is partial and in-frame only. The table has about 62,000 clones, 85% to 90% seen once. Time point described: neoterminal ileum biopsy at postoperative endoscopy, about 6 months after surgery. Sequenced input: ileal tissue. These receptors all come from an adult with Crohn's disease.

The chain employs TRBV2 and TRBJ2-2, with 9 bases that match TRBD1. This CDR3 contains 13 residues. The V segment lost 6 bases and the J segment 6 bases; nucleotides outside the gene matches: 2. Germline assignment: CDR1 SNHLY and CDR2 FYNNEI. The DNA for the CDR3 is TGTGCCAGCAGAAGACAGGGGGCCGGGGAGCTGTTTTTT. This encodes CASRRQGAGELFF.

The rearrangement joins TRBV10-3 to TRBJ2-7; weak D call: TRBD1 (5 bases). Trimming shortened V by 10 bases and J by 6 bases, and 16 bases separated the two germline ends. This CDR3 has 12 amino acids. From germline, CDR1 is ENHRY and CDR2 SYGVKD. The CDR3 sequence: CATMGPRTEQYV. The CDR3 DNA reads as TGTGCCACTATGGGGCCCAGGACCGAGCAGTACGTC.

This clone is termed medium-sized. The chain couples TRBV18 to TRBJ1-1; 8 bases agree with TRBD1. CDR1 is KGHSH, CDR2 LQKENI, per germline. J gave up 5 bases and V 6 bases, and 11 bases lay outside the gene matches. The CDR3 is 15 residues long. The CDR3 DNA sequence: TGTGCCAGCTCTAGAACGGGACAGGCGGGGACTGAAGCTTTCTTT. It is translated as CASSRTGQAGTEAFF.

The rearrangement uses TRBV7-2 and TRBJ2-1, with D perhaps matching TRBD2 (5 bases). The CDR3 covers 16 residues. V was trimmed by 1 base and J by 4 bases, leaving 14 bases between them. The germline V gene encodes CDR1 SGHTA and CDR2 FQGNSA. The DNA for the CDR3 is TGTGCCAGCAGCTTAGAGGGCGGGTGGGGATACAATGAGCAGTTCTTC. Amino acid sequence: CASSLEGGWGYNEQFF.

V gene TRBV27 combines with J gene TRBJ2-1; 9 nucleotides line up with TRBD2. The length of the CDR3 is 17 residues. The germline V gene has CDR1 MNHEY and CDR2 SMNVEV (reference sequence). V lost 5 bases to trimming and J lost 6 bases; unmatched junction nucleotides: 14. CDR3 sequence: CASSHLLSGREGNEQFF. For the CDR3, the DNA is TGTGCCAGCAGTCACCTCCTTAGCGGGCGGGAGGGCAATGAGCAGTTCTTC.

The rearrangement links TRBV27 to TRBJ2-1; the match to TRBD2 covers 7 bases. The CDR3 length is 12 residues. After removal of 8 bases from V and 8 bases from J, the junction contained 6 bases not matched to a gene. CDR1 is MNHEY and CDR2 is SMNVEV in the germline V gene (reference sequence). The CDR3, as DNA: TGTGCCAGCCCACCTGGGGGGGATGAGCAGTTCTTC. It encodes CASPPGGDEQFF.

The rearrangement uses TRBV29-1 and TRBJ1-5; D perhaps matches TRBD1 (5 bases). CDR1 and CDR2 from the germline V gene are SQVTM and ANQGSEA. The V end lost 4 bases, the J end lost 3 bases, and 10 bases lay between the germline ends. The CDR3 is 13 residues long. In DNA form, the CDR3 reads TGCAGCGTTGGTGTAGGGGCCAATCAGCCCCAGCATTTT. Its protein product is CSVGVGANQPQHF.

The chain combines TRBV10-3 with TRBJ1-4; 10 bases align to TRBD1. Germline V gene data show CDR1 as ENHRY and CDR2 as SYGVKD. J was trimmed by 7 bases and V by 3 bases; bases with no gene match: 5. This CDR3 has 15 residues. CDR3 protein: CAISDPGQGFEKLFF. CDR3 DNA sequence: TGTGCCATCAGTGACCCGGGACAGGGGTTTGAAAAACTGTTTTTT.

Regarding this clone: One end of the junction does not line up with germline, which may come from a read error. The chain uses TRBV7-7 and TRBJ2-1; 10 bases align to TRBD1. This CDR3 is 13 amino acids long. CDR1 is SSHAT and CDR2 is FNYEAQ in the germline V gene (reference sequence). CDR3 nucleotides: TGTGCTAGCAGCTCGGACAGGGGGAATGAGCAGTTCTTC. Translating it yields CASSSDRGNEQFF. The full variable domain, with the rest looked up from reference TRBV7-7 and TRBJ2-1, is GAGVSQSPRYKVTKRGQDVTLRCDPISSHATLYWYQQALGQGPEFLTYFNYEAQPDKSGLPSDRFSAERPEGSISTLTIQRTEQRDSAMYRCASSSDRGNEQFFGPGTRLTVL.

V is TRBV7-2 and J is TRBJ2-1; the match to TRBD2 covers 9 bases. The CDR3 is made up of 16 amino acids. V trimming: 1 base; J trimming: 4 bases; junction bases outside the gene matches: 5. CDR1 SGHTA and CDR2 FQGNSA come from the germline V gene. CDR3 in amino acids: CASSLVSTSGYNEQFF. The CDR3 nucleotides read TGTGCCAGCAGCTTAGTTTCGACTAGCGGATACAATGAGCAGTTCTTC.

The rearrangement links TRBV4-1 to TRBJ1-2, with a possible D match to TRBD1 (5 bases). This CDR3 has 14 amino acids. V was trimmed by 0 bases and J by 8 bases, leaving 13 bases between them. CDR1 and CDR2 (germline): MGHRA, YSYEKL. Here the CDR3 DNA reads TGCGCCAGCAGCCAAGAATCACAGGCGAGGGGCTACACCTTC. Its translation is CASSQESQARGYTF.

This clone was recorded once. The rearrangement uses TRBV6-1 and TRBJ2-7; 9 nucleotides agree with TRBD2. V was pared by 0 bases and J by 4 bases, with 13 bases of the junction left unmatched. This CDR3 is 18 amino acids long. Looked up from germline, CDR1 is MNHNS and CDR2 is SASEGT. CDR3 protein: CASSEAHGLASRGYEQYF. The CDR3 coding sequence is TGTGCCAGCAGTGAAGCCCATGGACTAGCGTCGCGAGGATACGAGCAGTACTTC.

The chain combines TRBV28 with TRBJ2-2; 7 bases align to TRBD1. The CDR3 length is 18 residues. The J segment lost 3 bases and the V segment lost 7 bases, leaving 17 bases of the junction unmatched. CDR1 is MDHEN, CDR2 SYDVKM, per germline. In DNA, the CDR3 is TGTGCCAGCAACACGCCCCTAGGGGGCGTATTAGACACCGGGGAGCTGTTTTTT. Protein product: CASNTPLGGVLDTGELFF.

This sequence joins TRBV19 and TRBJ1-5, with D unclear. Trimming shortened V by 3 bases and J by 3 bases, and 9 bases separated the two germline ends. CDR1 LNHDA and CDR2 SQIVND come from the germline V gene (reference sequence). CDR3 length: 14 amino acids. This CDR3 is CASSMGRFNQPQHF. CDR3 in DNA: TGTGCCAGTAGTATGGGCCGGTTCAATCAGCCCCAGCATTTT. Based on the CDR3 plus reference TRBV19 and TRBJ1-5, the full variable domain is DGGITQSPKYLFRKEGQNVTLSCEQNLNHDAMYWYRQDPGQGLRLIYYSQIVNDFQKGDIAEGYSVSREKKESFPLTVTSAQKNPTAFYLCASSMGRFNQPQHFGDGTRLSIL.

This clone was recorded only once. J is TRBJ2-3 and V is TRBV7-6; the match to TRBD2 covers 7 bases. The V segment lost 4 bases and the J segment 6 bases; nucleotides outside the gene matches: 7. The length of the CDR3 is 14 residues. Germline V gene data show CDR1 as SGHVS and CDR2 as FNYEAQ. Here the CDR3 reads CASSWGDSGDTQYF. The DNA of the CDR3 is TGTGCCAGCAGCTGGGGGGATAGCGGGGATACGCAGTATTTT.

This chain uses TRBV19 with TRBJ1-4, with TRBD1 matching 7 bases. The CDR3 totals 16 residues. V was clipped by 3 bases and J by 0 bases; unmatched bases: 4. Per the germline V gene, CDR1 is LNHDA and CDR2 is SQIVND (reference sequence). The CDR3 protein is CASSIRDSATNEKLFF. CDR3 bases: TGTGCCAGTAGTATCCGGGACAGTGCAACTAATGAAAAACTGTTTTTT.

The genes are TRBV6-1 and TRBJ2-1, with TRBD2 matching over 10 bases. Germline lookup yields CDR1 MNHNS and CDR2 SASEGT. The CDR3 is 15 amino acids. The J segment lost 4 bases and the V segment lost 10 bases, leaving 10 bases of the junction unmatched. CDR3 amino acids: CANSELAGLYNEQFF. Written as DNA, the CDR3 is TGTGCCAACTCAGAACTAGCGGGGTTATACAATGAGCAGTTCTTC.

V usage is TRBV5-8 and J usage is TRBJ1-2; D is uncertain. The CDR3 sequence is 13 residues long. V lost 4 bases and J 8 bases, leaving 15 bases between the germline ends. Germline CDR1 and CDR2: SGHTS and YDEGEE. The CDR3 sequence: CASSLAEAVGYTF. In DNA, the CDR3 is TGTGCCAGCAGCCTGGCCGAGGCGGTCGGCTACACCTTC.

This chain joins TRBV5-1 and TRBJ1-3, with TRBD1 matching 8 bases. Trimming took 4 bases from V and 3 from J; bases not matched to a gene: 9. CDR1 and CDR2 from the germline V gene are SGHRS and YFSETQ. This CDR3 is 16 amino acids long. As DNA, the CDR3 is TGCGCCAGCAGCCAGGACGGACAGGGCGGTGGAAACACCATATATTTT. Protein product: CASSQDGQGGGNTIYF.

This chain joins TRBV7-2 and TRBJ2-7, with 9 bases lining up with TRBD1. Germline lookup yields CDR1 SGHTA and CDR2 FQGNSA. The V and J ends lost 1 base and 6 bases, in that order; junction bases with no gene match: 7. This CDR3 region has 15 residues. The CDR3 spells CASSLVNRGLGEQYF. The CDR3 DNA reads as TGTGCCAGCAGCTTAGTGAACAGGGGGCTCGGCGAGCAGTACTTC.

This chain links TRBV18 with TRBJ2-2; 9 bases align to TRBD1. CDR1 KGHSH and CDR2 LQKENI come from the germline V gene. The CDR3 contains 19 residues. Trimming at V came to 6 bases and at J to 4 bases, leaving 18 bases not matched to a gene. The CDR3 DNA sequence: TGTGCCAGCTCCCCATTAACCTTCTACCGGGACAGGGTCACCGGGGAGCTGTTTTTT. Protein: CASSPLTFYRDRVTGELFF.

The chain has TRBV7-2 and TRBJ2-2; unclear D gene. The germline gives CDR1 SGHTA, CDR2 FQGNSA. V dropped 3 bases and J dropped 3 bases, with 5 bases sitting between them. The CDR3 runs to 13 residues. The CDR3: CASSFSYTGELFF. The CDR3 DNA reads TGTGCCAGCAGCTTTTCCTACACCGGGGAGCTGTTTTTT.

The rearrangement links TRBV9 to TRBJ2-7; perhaps TRBD2 as D (7 bases). The germline gives CDR1 SGDLS, CDR2 YYNGEE. With 0 bases removed from V and 6 bases from J, the gap between germline ends came to 22 bases. The CDR3 runs to 17 residues. The CDR3 DNA reads as TGTGCCAGCAGCGTAGACCCTTCTGGGGGGGCGCGAGCCGAGCAGTACTTC. It translates to CASSVDPSGGARAEQYF.

The rearrangement links TRBV19 to TRBJ1-1; 9 bases map to TRBD1. Trimming removed 7 bases from V and 1 base from J; junction bases left unmatched: 4. The CDR3 extends over 14 amino acids. The germline CDR1 and CDR2 sequences are LNHDA and SQIVND (reference sequence). This CDR3 is CASKRQGGNTEAFF. CDR3 bases: TGTGCCAGTAAAAGACAGGGGGGGAACACTGAAGCTTTCTTT.

The V and J genes are TRBV5-5 and TRBJ1-1; 7 nucleotides line up with TRBD1. Germline V CDR1 and CDR2: SGHKS, YYEKEE (reference sequence). The V gene end was trimmed by 4 bases and the J gene end by 0 bases; junction bases not matched to a gene: 9. The CDR3 covers 16 residues. CDR3 sequence (DNA): TGTGCCAGCAGCCCGAGGGACAGCCAATTGAACACTGAAGCTTTCTTT. Its translation: CASSPRDSQLNTEAFF.

The chain has TRBV29-1 and TRBJ1-2, with 8 bases aligning to TRBD1. Trimming cost V 4 bases and J 3 bases; bases outside gene matches: 16. Germline CDR1 is SQVTM and CDR2 is ANQGSEA. The CDR3 totals 17 residues. The CDR3, as DNA: TGCAGCGTTGCGGGGAGGCTCAGGGGGCTCATAGACTATGGCTACACCTTC. Its translation is CSVAGRLRGLIDYGYTF.